The next 4 T cell receptor beta chains were all read from a single sample in a study of T cell responses to AZD1222 COVID-19 vaccine. The method was immunoSEQ multiplex PCR; TCRdb's version includes in-frame clones alone and lacks a portion of them. The profile shows over 150,000 clones, roughly nine tenths of them singletons. Sequenced here: peripheral blood, sampled on day 0 of MenACWY control vaccination. The source is an adult in good health.

The chain carries TRBV6-1 and TRBJ1-4; no clear D gene. CDR3 size: 15 residues. The germline V and J ends were trimmed by 3 bases and 3 bases, with 11 bases remaining between them. The germline V gene encodes CDR1 MNHNS and CDR2 SASEGT. The CDR3 loop reads CASSDPFLANEKLFF. Here the CDR3 DNA reads TGTGCCAGCAGTGATCCCTTTTTGGCTAATGAAAAACTGTTTTTT.

V usage is TRBV28 and J usage is TRBJ1-3, with a tentative D call TRBD1 (6 bases). CDR1 and CDR2 from the germline V gene are MDHEN and SYDVKM. The CDR3 runs 15 residues. Trimming stripped 8 bases from V and 3 bases from J, with 17 bases between. The CDR3, as DNA: TGTGCCAGCCGAAAACCAGGGGCCCTTGGAAACACCATATATTTT. Translation: CASRKPGALGNTIYF.

The chain links TRBV6-1 to TRBJ1-1; D is perhaps TRBD1 (5 bases). The CDR3 consists of 13 residues. Trimming took 3 bases from V and 4 from J, leaving 9 bases between them. Germline V gene sequence: CDR1 MNHNS, CDR2 SASEGT. The CDR3 DNA is TGTGCCAGCAGTGAGCAGGGAATCACTGAAGCTTTCTTT. The encoded protein is CASSEQGITEAFF.

V usage is TRBV27 and J usage is TRBJ2-7, with 8 bases identical to TRBD1. With 5 bases clipped from V and 2 bases from J, the junction kept 8 bases outside the gene matches. The CDR3 runs to 15 residues. From germline, CDR1 is MNHEY and CDR2 SMNVEV (reference sequence). CDR3 DNA sequence: TGTGCCAGCAGTGGGGGGACAGGATCACCCTACGAGCAGTACGTC. This encodes CASSGGTGSPYEQYV.